This TCR beta chain originates from a study of CD8 T cells in ankylosing spondylitis. Study conclusions and caveats: Seemingly characteristic of ankylosing spondylitis blood was a TCR beta motif consisting of under 10 highly homologous variants.

A quantitative 5'-RACE method, one with molecular barcodes, was used to make TCR beta libraries. In TCRdb, the 5' RACE reads were re-called with MiXCR into one record per CDR3 protein. The sample lists 150,000 to 200,000 distinct CDR3 sequences, more than 10% occurring once. In regard to this clonotype: Its antigen is unidentified.

CDR1 and CDR2 (germline): SGDLS, YYNGEE. CDR3 size: 13 residues. V gave up 7 bases and J gave up 2 bases, with 13 bases separating them. The receptor comes from a male donor with ankylosing spondylitis or in good health (not recorded which). This chain connects TRBV9 to TRBJ2-7; D may be TRBD1 or TRBD2 (6 bases each). Sample: blood, either unsorted or a sorted T cell fraction (not recorded which). The CDR3 DNA is TGTGCCAGCTCCCGAGGGGGGACCTACGAGCAGTACTTC. This encodes CASSRGGTYEQYF. Full variable domain (remainder filled in from reference TRBV9 and TRBJ2-7): DSGVTQTPKHLITATGQRVTLRCSPRSGDLSVYWYQQSLDQGLQFLIQYYNGEERAKGNILERFSAQQFPDLHSELNLSSLELGDSALYFCASSRGGTYEQYFGPGTRLTVT.